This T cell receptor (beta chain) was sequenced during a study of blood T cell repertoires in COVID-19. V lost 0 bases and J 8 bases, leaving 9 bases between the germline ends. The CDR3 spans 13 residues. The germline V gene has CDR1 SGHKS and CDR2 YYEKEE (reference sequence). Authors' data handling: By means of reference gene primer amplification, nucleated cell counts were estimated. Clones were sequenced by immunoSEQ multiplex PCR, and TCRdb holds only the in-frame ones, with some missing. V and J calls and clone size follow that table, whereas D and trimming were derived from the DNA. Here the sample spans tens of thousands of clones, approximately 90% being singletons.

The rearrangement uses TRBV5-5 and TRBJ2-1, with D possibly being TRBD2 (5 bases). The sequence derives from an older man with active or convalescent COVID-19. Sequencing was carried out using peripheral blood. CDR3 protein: CASSLGEGYEQFF. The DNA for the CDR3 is TGTGCCAGCAGCTTGGGCGAGGGATATGAGCAGTTCTTC.